The 2 T cell receptor beta chains given below trace back to one sample, sequenced in a study of cytomegalovirus exposure and HLA in healthy donors. Use of 60 Vbeta and 13 Jbeta primers characterized the PCR. Clones were sequenced by immunoSEQ multiplex PCR, and TCRdb holds only the in-frame ones, with some missing. The repertoire holds 90,000 to 130,000 clones, with around three quarters as singletons. The material sequenced was PBMCs. The source of these receptors is a woman younger than 30 in good health and CMV-seropositive.

The V and J genes are TRBV9 and TRBJ2-3; D gene uncertain. With 5 bases removed from V and 6 bases from J, the gap between germline ends came to 16 bases. The length of the CDR3 is 14 residues. Germline V gene data show CDR1 as SGDLS and CDR2 as YYNGEE. CDR3 DNA sequence: TGTGCCAGCAGGCGCGGCAGCGCGGAGGATACGCAGTATTTT. This sequence encodes CASRRGSAEDTQYF.

This sequence joins TRBV19 and TRBJ2-7; D might be TRBD2 (6 bases). V was trimmed by 3 bases and J by 0 bases, leaving 12 bases between them. The CDR3 extends over 15 amino acids. CDR1 is LNHDA, CDR2 SQIVND, per germline (reference sequence). In DNA, the CDR3 is TGTGCCAGTAGTATTGGCGGGGACTTCTCCTACGAGCAGTACTTC. This encodes CASSIGGDFSYEQYF. Variable domain in full (rest from reference TRBV19 and TRBJ2-7): DGGITQSPKYLFRKEGQNVTLSCEQNLNHDAMYWYRQDPGQGLRLIYYSQIVNDFQKGDIAEGYSVSREKKESFPLTVTSAQKNPTAFYLCASSIGGDFSYEQYFGPGTRLTVT.